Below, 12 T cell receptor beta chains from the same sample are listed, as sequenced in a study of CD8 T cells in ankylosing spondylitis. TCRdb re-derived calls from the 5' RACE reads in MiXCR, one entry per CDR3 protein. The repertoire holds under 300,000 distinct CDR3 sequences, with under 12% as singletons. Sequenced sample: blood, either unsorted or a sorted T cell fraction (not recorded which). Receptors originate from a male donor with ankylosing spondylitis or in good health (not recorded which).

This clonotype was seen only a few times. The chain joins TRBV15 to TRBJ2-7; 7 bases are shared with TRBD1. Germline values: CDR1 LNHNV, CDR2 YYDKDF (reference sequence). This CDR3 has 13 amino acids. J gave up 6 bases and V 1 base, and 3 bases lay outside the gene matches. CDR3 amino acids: CATSRVPGGEQYF. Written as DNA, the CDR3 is TGTGCCACCAGCAGAGTTCCAGGGGGCGAGCAGTACTTC.

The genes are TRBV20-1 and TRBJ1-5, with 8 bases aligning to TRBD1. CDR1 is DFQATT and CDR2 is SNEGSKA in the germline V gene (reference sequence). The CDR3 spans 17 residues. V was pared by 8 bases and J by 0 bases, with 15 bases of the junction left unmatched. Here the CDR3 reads CSNAGTGGYYSNQPQHF. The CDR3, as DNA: TGCAGTAACGCTGGGACAGGCGGCTACTATAGCAATCAGCCCCAGCATTTT.

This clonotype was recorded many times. The CDR3 loop reads CASSYSIRPAYNEQFF. Written as DNA, the CDR3 is TGTGCCAGCAGTTACTCGATCCGCCCAGCCTACAATGAGCAGTTCTTC. The chain uses TRBV6-2 or TRBV6-3 and TRBJ2-1; D gene uncertain. The CDR3 totals 16 residues. Germline assignment: CDR1 MNHEY and CDR2 SVGEGT. V was clipped by 0 bases and J by 2 bases, with 11 bases between them.

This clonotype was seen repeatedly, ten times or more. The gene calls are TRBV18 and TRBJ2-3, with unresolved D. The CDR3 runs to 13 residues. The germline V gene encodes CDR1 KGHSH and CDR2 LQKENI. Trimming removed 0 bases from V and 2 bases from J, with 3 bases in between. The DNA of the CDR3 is TGTGCCAGCTCACCACCGAACACAGATACGCAGTATTTT. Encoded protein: CASSPPNTDTQYF. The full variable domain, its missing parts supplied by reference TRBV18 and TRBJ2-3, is NAGVMQNPRHLVRRRGQEARLRCSPMKGHSHVYWYRQLPEEGLKFMVYLQKENIIDESGMPKERFSAEFPKEGPSILRIQQVVRGDSAAYFCASSPPNTDTQYFGPGTRLTVL.

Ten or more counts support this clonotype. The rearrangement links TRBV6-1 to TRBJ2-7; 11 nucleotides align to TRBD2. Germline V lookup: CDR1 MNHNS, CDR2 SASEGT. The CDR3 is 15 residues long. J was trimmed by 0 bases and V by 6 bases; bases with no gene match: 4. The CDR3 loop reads CASSVGTSGSYEQYF. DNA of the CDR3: TGTGCCAGCAGCGTAGGGACTAGCGGCTCCTACGAGCAGTACTTC.

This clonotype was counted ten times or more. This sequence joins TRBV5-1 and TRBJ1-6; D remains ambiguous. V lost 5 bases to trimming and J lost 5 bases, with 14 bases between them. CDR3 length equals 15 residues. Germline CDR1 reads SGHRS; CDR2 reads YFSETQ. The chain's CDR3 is CASRRSPGDNSPLHF. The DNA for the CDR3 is TGCGCCAGCAGACGGTCCCCGGGCGATAATTCACCCCTCCACTTT.

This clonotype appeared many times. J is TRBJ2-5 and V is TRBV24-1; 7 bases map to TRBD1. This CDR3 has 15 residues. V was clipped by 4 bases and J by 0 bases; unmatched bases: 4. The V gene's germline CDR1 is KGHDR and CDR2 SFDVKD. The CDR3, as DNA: TGTGCCACCAGTGAGGGGACAGCGTACCAAGAGACCCAGTACTTC. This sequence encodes CATSEGTAYQETQYF.

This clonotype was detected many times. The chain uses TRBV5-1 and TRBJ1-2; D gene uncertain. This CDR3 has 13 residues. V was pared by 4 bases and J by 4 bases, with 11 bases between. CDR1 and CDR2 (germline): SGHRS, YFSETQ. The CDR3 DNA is TGCGCCAGCAGCCCCGAGAGAAGCTATGGCTACACCTTC. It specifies CASSPERSYGYTF.

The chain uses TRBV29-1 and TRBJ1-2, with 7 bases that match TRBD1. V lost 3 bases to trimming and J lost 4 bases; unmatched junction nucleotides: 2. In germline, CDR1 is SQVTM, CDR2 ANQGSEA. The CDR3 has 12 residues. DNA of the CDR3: TGCAGCGTTGACGACAGGGCCTATGGCTACACCTTC. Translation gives CSVDDRAYGYTF. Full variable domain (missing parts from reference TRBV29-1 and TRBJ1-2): SAVISQKPSRDICQRGTSLTIQCQVDSQVTMMFWYRQQPGQSLTLIATANQGSEATYESGFVIDKFPISRPNLTFSTLTVSNMSPEDSSIYLCSVDDRAYGYTFGSGTRLTVV.

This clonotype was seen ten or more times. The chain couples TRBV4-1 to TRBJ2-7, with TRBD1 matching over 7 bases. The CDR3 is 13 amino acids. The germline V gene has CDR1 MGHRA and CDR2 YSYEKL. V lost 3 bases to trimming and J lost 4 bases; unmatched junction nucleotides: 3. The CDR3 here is CASSQEQGYEQYF. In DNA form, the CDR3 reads TGCGCCAGCAGCCAGGAACAGGGGTACGAGCAGTACTTC.

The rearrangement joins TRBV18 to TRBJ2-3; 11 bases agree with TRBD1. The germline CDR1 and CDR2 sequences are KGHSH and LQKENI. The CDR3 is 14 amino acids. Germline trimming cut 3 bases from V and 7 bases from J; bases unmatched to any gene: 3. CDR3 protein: CASSPGTGGNTQYF. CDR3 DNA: TGTGCCAGCTCACCCGGGACAGGGGGGAATACGCAGTATTTT.

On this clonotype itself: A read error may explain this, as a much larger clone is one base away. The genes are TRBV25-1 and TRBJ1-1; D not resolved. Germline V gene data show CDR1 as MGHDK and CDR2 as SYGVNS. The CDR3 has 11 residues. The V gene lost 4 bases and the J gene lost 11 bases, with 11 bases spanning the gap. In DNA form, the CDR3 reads TGTGCCAGCAGTGTACTGGGGAGGGCTTTCTTT. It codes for CASSVLGRAFF.